This TCR beta chain was profiled in a study of blood T cell repertoires in COVID-19. Study information: Samples came from the United States, Italy and Spain, spanning acute and convalescent COVID-19.

Sequencing was performed with immunoSEQ multiplex PCR; in TCRdb, only in-frame clones are kept and a portion is missing. Among 450,000 or so clones, over 85% were seen once, and the ten largest hold roughly 0.76%. CDR1 and CDR2 (germline): SNHLY, FYNNEI. The CDR3 has 15 amino acids. V lost 4 bases to trimming and J lost 2 bases; unmatched junction nucleotides: 6. The sequenced sample was peripheral blood. The sequence derives from a young man with COVID-19, enrolled during active disease. The V call is TRBV2, the J call TRBJ2-7; 9 positions agree with TRBD2. CDR3 residues: CASSVASGIAYEQYF. CDR3 in DNA: TGTGCCAGCAGTGTAGCTAGCGGGATCGCCTACGAGCAGTACTTC.